Listed below are T cell receptor beta chains from one sample, sequenced in a study of cytomegalovirus exposure and HLA in healthy donors. Method: immunoSEQ multiplex PCR; TCRdb's copy keeps in-frame clones and lacks some. The table has some 120,000 clones, about 88% seen once. Sequencing was done on a sample of PBMCs. The origin of the receptors is a man under 40 in good health and CMV-seronegative. Each CDR3 is given with its conserved first and last residue. D genes are given only for firm matches. Expanded clones get a size class; other rows say once, few or many, or leave the size out.

TRBV7-9	.	TRBJ2-7	.	TGTGCCAGCAGCTTTCTTAGTAAGAGAGACGAGCAGTACTTC	CASSFLSKRDEQYF
TRBV6-6	.	TRBJ1-2	once	TGTGCCAGCAGTGGACCCGACTGGGAGGTTGGCGGCTACACCTTC	CASSGPDWEVGGYTF
TRBV5-1	.	TRBJ2-7	.	TGCGCCAGCAGCTTGGATCCGGGATGGGACGAGCAGTACTTC	CASSLDPGWDEQYF
TRBV21-1	.	TRBJ2-1	.	TGTGCCAGCAGCGGATATCGGAGGGGAAAATACAATGAGCAGTTCTTC	CASSGYRRGKYNEQFF
TRBV7-9	.	TRBJ2-2	.	TGTGCCAGCAGCTTAGGGGGAGGACACACCGGGGAGCTGTTTTTT	CASSLGGGHTGELFF
TRBV15	TRBD1	TRBJ1-1	.	TGTGCCACCAGCAGAGAGAGGGGGCAGAACACTGAAGCTTTCTTT	CATSRERGQNTEAFF
TRBV19	.	TRBJ1-5	.	TGTGCCAGTATTAGGCCGGGGTCACAGACCCAGCATTTT	CASIRPGSQTQHF
TRBV19	TRBD1	TRBJ2-1	.	TGTGCCAGTAGTATTACCGGGACAGGGGGCAATGAGCAGTTCTTC	CASSITGTGGNEQFF
TRBV7-9	TRBD1	TRBJ1-1	.	TGTGCCAGCAGCTTACCCAGGGGGATGAACACTGAAGCTTTCTTT	CASSLPRGMNTEAFF
TRBV7-9	TRBD1	TRBJ1-2	.	TGTGCCAGCAGTCCCGACAGGGAGGTCCTCTATGGCTACACCTTC	CASSPDREVLYGYTF
TRBV5-1	.	TRBJ1-1	.	TGCGCCAGCAGCTTCAGACACCCGGGGGAGAACACTGAAGCTTTCTTT	CASSFRHPGENTEAFF
TRBV20-1	.	TRBJ2-5	.	TGCAGCGCCGGTCGTACAGAGACCCAGTACTTC	CSAGRTETQYF
TRBV7-9	.	TRBJ2-7	.	TGTGCCAGCAGCGGCAGGACAGAAGGGGAGCAGTACTTC	CASSGRTEGEQYF
TRBV6-5	TRBD2	TRBJ2-7	.	TGTGCCAGCAGGTCTCTGCGGGAGATGGACTACGAGCAGTACTTC	CASRSLREMDYEQYF
TRBV30	TRBD1	TRBJ2-5	.	TGTGCCCGGAGGGACAGGGGGGTGAAAGAGACCCAGTACTTC	CARRDRGVKETQYF
TRBV7-9	TRBD2	TRBJ2-7	.	TGTGCCAGCAGCTCGGGACTAGCTTTCGCCGAGCAGTACTTC	CASSSGLAFAEQYF
TRBV9	TRBD2	TRBJ2-2	.	TGTGCCAGCAGCGAAAGGGCGGGAGTGTTAACCGGGGAGCTGTTTTTT	CASSERAGVLTGELFF
TRBV19	TRBD1	TRBJ2-1	.	TGTGCCAGTAGTGTCGGACAGGGGGCAGGCAATGAGCAGTTCTTC	CASSVGQGAGNEQFF
TRBV18	TRBD2	TRBJ2-1	.	TGTGCCAGCTCACCACCGGGACTAGCGGGAGGGCTAAATGAGCAGTTCTTC	CASSPPGLAGGLNEQFF
TRBV4-2	.	TRBJ2-5	.	TGTGCCAGCAGCCTCGCCGGACAACTACCACAAGAGACCCAGTACTTC	CASSLAGQLPQETQYF
TRBV15	TRBD1	TRBJ2-1	.	TGTGCCACCAGCAAGGGGACAGGGTACAATGAGCAGTTCTTC	CATSKGTGYNEQFF
TRBV2	TRBD1	TRBJ2-7	.	TGTGCCAGCAGTGCAGGACAGGGCTCCTACGAGCAGTACTTC	CASSAGQGSYEQYF
TRBV6-1	.	TRBJ2-6	.	TGTGCCAGCAGGGGACTTTCCGGGGCCAACGTCCTGACTTTC	CASRGLSGANVLTF
TRBV30	.	TRBJ1-5	.	TGTGCCTGGAGTGTACTGGGCAGGGCCGATCAGCCCCAGCATTTT	CAWSVLGRADQPQHF
TRBV11-2	.	TRBJ2-3	once	TGTGCCAGCAGCTTAGAGGGGGCTCTAGACACAGATACGCAGTATTTT	CASSLEGALDTDTQYF
TRBV2	.	TRBJ2-3	.	TGTGCCAGCATTAGAGGGGGATGGACAGATACGCAGTATTTT	CASIRGGWTDTQYF
TRBV7-8	TRBD1	TRBJ1-5	.	TGTGCCAGCAGCTTATATCAGGGGGAGACAGGGGAATCGCAGCCCCAGCATTTT	CASSLYQGETGESQPQHF
TRBV7-2	TRBD2	TRBJ2-3	.	TGTGCCAGCAGCTTAGGATGGGTAGCGGGCACCGATACGCAGTATTTT	CASSLGWVAGTDTQYF
TRBV7-7	TRBD2	TRBJ2-1	.	TGTGCCAGCAGCTTAATAGCGGGAGAGTGGAATGAGCAGTTCTTC	CASSLIAGEWNEQFF
TRBV18	TRBD1	TRBJ2-7	.	TGTGCCAGCTCACAAAAGTTCGCGGGACAGGGTGAGTACGAGCAGTACTTC	CASSQKFAGQGEYEQYF
TRBV6-5	.	TRBJ2-2	.	TGTGCCAGCAGCATAGCGGCCGGGGAGCTGTTTTTT	CASSIAAGELFF
TRBV19	TRBD2	TRBJ2-2	once	TGTGCCAGCGAAGTTTTAGCGGGAGGAGGCACCGGGGAGCTGTTTTTT	CASEVLAGGGTGELFF
TRBV7-9	.	TRBJ2-7	.	TGTGCCAGCAGCGAACTAGGCCCTCTGAGCGAGCAGTACTTC	CASSELGPLSEQYF
TRBV7-2	.	TRBJ2-7	.	TGTGCCTTCTCGAGAGGGCTTTTTATCGAGCAGTACTTC	CAFSRGLFIEQYF
TRBV19	.	TRBJ2-7	.	TGTGCCAGTAGTCCCTCCCAGGGCGAACCCTACGAGCAGTACTTC	CASSPSQGEPYEQYF
TRBV29-1	.	TRBJ1-1	.	TGCAGCGTTGAACGGGGTTTGTCTACCATGAACACTGAAGCTTTCTTT	CSVERGLSTMNTEAFF
TRBV29-1	.	TRBJ2-7	.	TGCAGCGTTGGACGGGAGTACGAGCAGTACTTC	CSVGREYEQYF
TRBV4-3	.	TRBJ2-3	few	TGCGCCAGCAGCCCGAGCGGCAGCACAGATACGCAGTATTTT	CASSPSGSTDTQYF
TRBV5-1	TRBD1	TRBJ2-1	once	TGCGCCAGCAGAATCGGGACAGAAAACAATGAGCAGTTCTTC	CASRIGTENNEQFF
TRBV6-5	TRBD1	TRBJ1-6	.	TGTGCCAGCAGCCGACAGGGCCCAAATTCACCCCTCCACTTT	CASSRQGPNSPLHF
TRBV5-1	TRBD1	TRBJ2-7	few	TGCGCCAGCAGCTGGACAGGGGATAGTAGCGAGCAGTACTTC	CASSWTGDSSEQYF
TRBV29-1	.	TRBJ2-7	.	TGCAGCGTTGATCGTGGAGCTGACGAGCAGTACTTC	CSVDRGADEQYF
TRBV30	.	TRBJ2-3	.	TGTGCCTGGAGATGGGGAGGCACAAACACAGATACGCAGTATTTT	CAWRWGGTNTDTQYF
TRBV6-5	TRBD1	TRBJ2-4	.	TGTGCCAGCAGACGTACAGGGGCCAGGGCCCAGTACTTC	CASRRTGARAQYF
TRBV30	TRBD1	TRBJ1-2	.	TGTGCCTGGAGTGCCTCCAGGGGGCCCACCTTC	CAWSASRGPTF
TRBV18	TRBD1	TRBJ1-1	.	TGTGCCAGCTCACCACCGGGACAGGGGTTCACTGAAGCTTTCTTT	CASSPPGQGFTEAFF
TRBV6-5	.	TRBJ2-5	.	TGTGCCAGCAGACGAGCCCCCCGGGAGACCCAGTACTTC	CASRRAPRETQYF
TRBV7-9	TRBD1	TRBJ2-7	.	TGTGCCAGCAGCGCACCGGGACAGGGGGTCTACGAGCAGTACTTC	CASSAPGQGVYEQYF
TRBV9	.	TRBJ2-3	.	TGTGCCAGCAGCGCTACTCCGGGACTCAATACGGATACGCAGTATTTT	CASSATPGLNTDTQYF